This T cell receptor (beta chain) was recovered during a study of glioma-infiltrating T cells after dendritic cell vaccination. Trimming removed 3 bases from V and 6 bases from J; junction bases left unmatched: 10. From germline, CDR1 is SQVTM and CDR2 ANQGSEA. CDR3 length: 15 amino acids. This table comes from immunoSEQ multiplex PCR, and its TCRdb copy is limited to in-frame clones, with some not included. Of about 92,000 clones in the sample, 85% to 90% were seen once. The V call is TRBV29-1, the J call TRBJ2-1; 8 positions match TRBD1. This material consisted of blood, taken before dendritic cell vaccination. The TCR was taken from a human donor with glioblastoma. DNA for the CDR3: TGCAGCGTTGAGTGGACAGGGCAGCCCGGCAATGAGCAGTTCTTC. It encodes CSVEWTGQPGNEQFF.